The clone carrying this TCR beta chain was picked up a small number of times. Its antigen is not identified. The junction departs from germline at one end; a sequencing error may be responsible. The data were obtained in a study of T cells in Graves' hyperthyroidism and ophthalmopathy. Study-level results: Ophthalmopathy and stable hyperthyroidism were separated by a 13 V-J model.

Stable Graves' hyperthyroidism denoted no ophthalmopathy progression over 18 months. Patients between 18 and 65 years old had hyperthyroidism, newly diagnosed and lasting under 2 months. Clinical symptoms, serum thyroxine, TRAb, thyroid ultrasound and orbital computed tomography informed diagnoses. The source material, RNA transcripts, was used to amplify TCR beta CDR3 regions. HTBI primers drove first-round RT-PCR of the TCR CDR3. Via MiXCR, TCRdb re-called the multiplex PCR reads, giving one row per CDR3 protein. This sample yields hundreds of thousands of distinct CDR3 sequences, of which over 35% are seen a single time; 8% to 9% belongs to the top ten. The sample consisted of blood. The clonotype comes from a man aged 18 to 30 with Graves' hyperthyroidism.

The CDR3 nucleotides read TGCGCCAGCAGCCACCCGGGAGTATCCGAGCAGTACTTC. Amino acids: CASSHPGVSEQYF. The chain combines TRBV9 with TRBJ2-7, with D possibly being TRBD2 (6 bases). This CDR3 spans 13 amino acids. Germline CDR1 and CDR2: SGDLS and YYNGEE.